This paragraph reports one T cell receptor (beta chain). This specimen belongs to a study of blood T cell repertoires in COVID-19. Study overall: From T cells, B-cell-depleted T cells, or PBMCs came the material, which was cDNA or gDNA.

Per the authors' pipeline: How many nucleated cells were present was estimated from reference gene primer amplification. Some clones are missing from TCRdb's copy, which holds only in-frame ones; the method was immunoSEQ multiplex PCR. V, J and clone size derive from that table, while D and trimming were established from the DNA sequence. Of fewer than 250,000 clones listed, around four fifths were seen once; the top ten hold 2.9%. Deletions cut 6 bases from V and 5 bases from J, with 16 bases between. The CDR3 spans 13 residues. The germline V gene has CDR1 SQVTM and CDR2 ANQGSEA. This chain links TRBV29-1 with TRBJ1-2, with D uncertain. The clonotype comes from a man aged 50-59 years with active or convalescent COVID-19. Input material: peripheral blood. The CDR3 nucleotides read TGCAGCGTCGACCGACTCTCCGAATATGGCTACACCTTC. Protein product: CSVDRLSEYGYTF.